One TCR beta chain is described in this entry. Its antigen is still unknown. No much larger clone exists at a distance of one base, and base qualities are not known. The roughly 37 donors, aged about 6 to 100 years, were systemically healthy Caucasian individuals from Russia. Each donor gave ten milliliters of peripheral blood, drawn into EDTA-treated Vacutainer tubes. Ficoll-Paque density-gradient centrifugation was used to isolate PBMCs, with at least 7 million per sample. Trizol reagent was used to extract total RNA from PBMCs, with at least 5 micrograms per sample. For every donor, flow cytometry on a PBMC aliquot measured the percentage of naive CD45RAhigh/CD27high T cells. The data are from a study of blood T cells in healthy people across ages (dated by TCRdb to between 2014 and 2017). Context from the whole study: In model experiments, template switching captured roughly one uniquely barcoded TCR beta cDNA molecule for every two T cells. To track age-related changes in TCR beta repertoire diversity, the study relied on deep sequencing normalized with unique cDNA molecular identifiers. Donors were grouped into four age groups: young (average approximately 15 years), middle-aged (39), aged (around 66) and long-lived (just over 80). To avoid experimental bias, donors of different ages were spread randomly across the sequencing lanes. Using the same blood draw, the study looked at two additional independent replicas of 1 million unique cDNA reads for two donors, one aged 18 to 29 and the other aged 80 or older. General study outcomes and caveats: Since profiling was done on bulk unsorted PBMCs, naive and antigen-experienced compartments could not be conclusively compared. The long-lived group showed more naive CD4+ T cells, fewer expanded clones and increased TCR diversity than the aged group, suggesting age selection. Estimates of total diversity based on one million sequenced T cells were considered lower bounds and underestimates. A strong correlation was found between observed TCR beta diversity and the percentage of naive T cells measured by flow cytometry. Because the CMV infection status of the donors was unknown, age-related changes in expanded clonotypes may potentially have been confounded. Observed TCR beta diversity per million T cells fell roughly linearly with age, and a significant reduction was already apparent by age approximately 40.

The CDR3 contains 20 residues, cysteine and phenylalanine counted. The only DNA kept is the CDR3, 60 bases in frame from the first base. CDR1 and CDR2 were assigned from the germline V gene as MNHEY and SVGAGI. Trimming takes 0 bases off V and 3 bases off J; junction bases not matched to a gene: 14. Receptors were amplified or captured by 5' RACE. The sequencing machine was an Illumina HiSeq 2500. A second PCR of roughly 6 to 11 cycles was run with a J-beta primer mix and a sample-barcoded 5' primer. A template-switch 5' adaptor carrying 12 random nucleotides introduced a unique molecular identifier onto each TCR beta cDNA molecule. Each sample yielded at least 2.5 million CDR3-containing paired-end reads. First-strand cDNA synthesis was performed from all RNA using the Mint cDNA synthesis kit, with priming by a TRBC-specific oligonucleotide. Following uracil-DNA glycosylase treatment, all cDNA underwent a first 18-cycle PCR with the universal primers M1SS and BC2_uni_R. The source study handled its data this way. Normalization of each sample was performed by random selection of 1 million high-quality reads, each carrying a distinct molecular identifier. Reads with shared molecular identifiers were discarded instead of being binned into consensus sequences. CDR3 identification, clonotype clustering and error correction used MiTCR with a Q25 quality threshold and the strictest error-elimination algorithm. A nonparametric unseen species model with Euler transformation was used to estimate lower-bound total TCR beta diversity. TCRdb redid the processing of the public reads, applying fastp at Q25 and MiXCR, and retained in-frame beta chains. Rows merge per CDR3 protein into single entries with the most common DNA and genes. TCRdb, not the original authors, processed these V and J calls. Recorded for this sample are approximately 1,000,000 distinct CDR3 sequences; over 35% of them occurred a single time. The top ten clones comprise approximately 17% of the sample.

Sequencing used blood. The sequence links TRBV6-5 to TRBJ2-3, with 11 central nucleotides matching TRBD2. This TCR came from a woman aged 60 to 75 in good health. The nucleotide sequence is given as TGTGCCAGCAGTTACTCGATCCCCCGGGCTAGCGGGAGGAGAACAGATACGCAGTATTTT. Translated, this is CASSYSIPRASGRRTDTQYF.